Described below is a single T cell receptor (beta chain) sequence and its context. The sample is drawn from a study of blood T cell repertoires in COVID-19. Study-level background: Acute and convalescent COVID-19 specimens originated in the United States, Italy and Spain.

V was trimmed by 0 bases and J by 3 bases, leaving 3 bases between them. CDR3 size: 11 residues. Germline V CDR1 and CDR2: DFQATT, SNEGSKA (reference sequence). In the study's own analysis: Estimation of nucleated cell counts relied on the amplification of reference gene primers. TCRdb's copy holds only in-frame clones and misses some; the assay was immunoSEQ multiplex PCR. Clonal size and the V and J genes are those of that table, whereas D and trimming came from the DNA. This table has around 300,000 clones, approximately 85% appearing once. The chain recombines TRBV20-1 with TRBJ2-7; D remains unclear. The receptor comes from a human donor in a cohort sampled during active COVID-19. The material sequenced was peripheral blood. This CDR3 reads CSAREHYEQYF. The CDR3 DNA sequence: TGCAGTGCTAGAGAACACTACGAGCAGTACTTC.